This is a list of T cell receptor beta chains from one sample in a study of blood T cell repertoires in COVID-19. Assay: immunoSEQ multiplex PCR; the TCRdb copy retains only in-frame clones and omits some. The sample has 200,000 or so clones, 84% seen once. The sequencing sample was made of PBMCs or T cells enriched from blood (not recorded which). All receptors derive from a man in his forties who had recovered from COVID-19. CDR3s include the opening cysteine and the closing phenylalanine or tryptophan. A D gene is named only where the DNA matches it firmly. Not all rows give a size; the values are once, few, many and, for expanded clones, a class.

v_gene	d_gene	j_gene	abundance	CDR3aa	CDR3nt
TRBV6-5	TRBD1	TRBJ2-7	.	CASSRDRHSSYEQYF	TGTGCCAGCAGTCGGGACAGGCATAGCTCCTACGAGCAGTACTTC
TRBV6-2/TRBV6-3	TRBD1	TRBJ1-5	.	CASSRTPGQGSNQPQHF	TGTGCCAGCAGCCGTACTCCGGGACAGGGGAGCAATCAGCCCCAGCATTTT
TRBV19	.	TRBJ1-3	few	CASSTSTVVGNTIYF	TGTGCCAGTAGTACATCCACAGTAGTCGGAAACACCATATATTTT
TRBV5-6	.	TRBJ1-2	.	CASSYDSRPLPNGYTF	TGTGCCAGCAGCTATGACAGCCGACCTCTCCCTAATGGCTACACCTTC
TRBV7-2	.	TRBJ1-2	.	CASSIPWDISSHYGYTF	TGTGCCAGCAGCATCCCTTGGGACATCTCTAGCCACTATGGCTACACCTTC
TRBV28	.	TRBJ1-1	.	CASKLTGNTEAFF	TGTGCCAGCAAACTGACAGGGAACACTGAAGCTTTCTTT
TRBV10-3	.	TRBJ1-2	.	CAISEPTGYDGYTF	TGTGCCATCAGTGAGCCTACAGGATACGATGGCTACACCTTC
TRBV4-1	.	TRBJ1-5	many	CASSPGPRGSNQPQHF	TGCGCCAGCAGCCCCGGGCCCAGGGGCAGCAATCAGCCCCAGCATTTT
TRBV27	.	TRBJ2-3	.	CASSPRWSTDTQYF	TGTGCCAGCAGTCCCCGGTGGAGCACAGATACGCAGTATTTT
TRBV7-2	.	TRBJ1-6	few	CASSPREVNSPLHF	TGTGCCAGCAGCCCCAGGGAAGTTAATTCACCCCTCCACTTT
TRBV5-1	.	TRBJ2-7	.	CASSLEGVPYEQYF	TGCGCCAGCAGCTTGGAAGGGGTCCCCTACGAGCAGTACTTC
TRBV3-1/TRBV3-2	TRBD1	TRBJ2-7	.	CASSQTGGAYEQYF	TGTGCCAGCAGCCAAACAGGGGGAGCTTACGAGCAGTACTTC
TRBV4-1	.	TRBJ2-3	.	CASRSELTDTQYF	TGCGCCAGCCGTAGTGAACTAACAGATACGCAGTATTTT
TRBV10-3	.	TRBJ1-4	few	CAISERTDINEKLFF	TGTGCCATCAGTGAACGGACAGATATTAATGAAAAACTGTTTTTT
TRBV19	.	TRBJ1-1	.	CASSRDGGTEAFF	TGTGCCAGTAGTAGGGACGGGGGCACTGAAGCTTTCTTT
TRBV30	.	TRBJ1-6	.	CAWSIGGSNSPLHF	TGTGCCTGGAGTATTGGTGGCTCTAATTCACCCCTCCACTTT
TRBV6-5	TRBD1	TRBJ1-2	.	CASFRDRGGYTF	TGTGCCAGCTTCCGGGACAGGGGTGGCTACACCTTC
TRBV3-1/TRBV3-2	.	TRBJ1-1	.	CASSLQYTEAFF	TGTGCCAGCAGCCTCCAGTACACTGAAGCTTTCTTT